This T cell receptor beta chain came from a study of blood T cell repertoires in COVID-19. Across the study: Spain, Italy and the United States supplied samples that represented acute and convalescent COVID-19.

Per the study methods: Quantification of nucleated cells was approximated via reference gene primer amplification. TCRdb's table, derived via immunoSEQ multiplex PCR, lists solely in-frame clones and lacks some. V, J and clone size are taken as reported in that table, and D and trimming were inferred from the DNA itself. The sample has approximately 62,000 clones; approximately 80% are singletons. Germline V gene sequence: CDR1 SGHAT, CDR2 FQNNGV. V shed 6 bases and J 3 bases; nucleotides not matched to a gene: 8. This CDR3 comprises 15 residues. The rearrangement joins TRBV11-2 to TRBJ2-7, with 10 bases matching TRBD2. The sequencing sample was made of peripheral blood. This receptor was identified in a woman aged 45-65 years with active or convalescent COVID-19. CDR3 protein: CASRGRRTSGYEQYF. CDR3 DNA sequence: TGTGCCAGCAGGGGGAGGAGGACTAGCGGCTACGAGCAGTACTTC.